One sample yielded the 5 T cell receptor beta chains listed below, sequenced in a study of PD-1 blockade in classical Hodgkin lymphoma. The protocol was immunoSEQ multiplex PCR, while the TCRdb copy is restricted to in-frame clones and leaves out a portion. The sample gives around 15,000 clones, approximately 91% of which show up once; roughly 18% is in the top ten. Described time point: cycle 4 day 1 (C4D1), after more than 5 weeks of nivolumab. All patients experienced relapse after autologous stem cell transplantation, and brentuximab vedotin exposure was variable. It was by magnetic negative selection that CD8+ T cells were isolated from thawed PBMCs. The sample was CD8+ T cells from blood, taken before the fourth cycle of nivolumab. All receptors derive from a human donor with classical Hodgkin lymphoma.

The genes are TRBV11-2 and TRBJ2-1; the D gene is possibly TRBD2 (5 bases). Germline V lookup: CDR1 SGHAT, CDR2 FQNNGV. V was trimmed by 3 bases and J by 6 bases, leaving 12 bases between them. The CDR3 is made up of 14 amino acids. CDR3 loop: CASSLSGAGNEQFF. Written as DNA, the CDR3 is TGTGCCAGCAGCTTGAGTGGCGCGGGCAATGAGCAGTTCTTC. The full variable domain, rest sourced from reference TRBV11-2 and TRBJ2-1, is EAGVAQSPRYKIIEKRQSVAFWCNPISGHATLYWYQQILGQGPKLLIQFQNNGVVDDSQLPKDRFSAERLKGVDSTLKIQPAKLEDSAVYLCASSLSGAGNEQFFGPGTRLTVL.

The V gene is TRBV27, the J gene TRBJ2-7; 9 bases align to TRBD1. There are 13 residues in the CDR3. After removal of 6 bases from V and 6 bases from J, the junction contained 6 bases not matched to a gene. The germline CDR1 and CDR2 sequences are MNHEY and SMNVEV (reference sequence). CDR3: CASRPRDRVEQYF. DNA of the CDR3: TGTGCCAGCAGACCCCGGGACAGGGTCGAGCAGTACTTC.

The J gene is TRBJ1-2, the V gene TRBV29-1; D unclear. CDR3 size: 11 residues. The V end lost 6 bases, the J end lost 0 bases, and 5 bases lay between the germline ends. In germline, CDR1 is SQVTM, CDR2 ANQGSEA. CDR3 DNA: TGCAGCGTCACATCTAACTATGGCTACACCTTC. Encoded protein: CSVTSNYGYTF.

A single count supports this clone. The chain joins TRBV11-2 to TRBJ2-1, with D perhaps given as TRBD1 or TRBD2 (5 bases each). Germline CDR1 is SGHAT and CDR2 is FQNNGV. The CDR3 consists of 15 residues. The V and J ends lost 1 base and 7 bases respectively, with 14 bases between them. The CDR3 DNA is TGTGCCAGCAGCTTAGGTACGGCTGGGGGAAATGAGCAGTTCTTC. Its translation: CASSLGTAGGNEQFF.

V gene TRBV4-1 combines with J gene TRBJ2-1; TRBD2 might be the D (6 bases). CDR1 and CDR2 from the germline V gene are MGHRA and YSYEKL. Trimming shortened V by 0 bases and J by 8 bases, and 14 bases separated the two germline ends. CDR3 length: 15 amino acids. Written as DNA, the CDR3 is TGCGCCAGCAGCCAAGAAGGGCGGGGAGGCGATGAGCAGTTCTTC. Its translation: CASSQEGRGGDEQFF.